The 20 T cell receptor beta chains below come from one sample, sequenced in a study of blood T cell repertoires in COVID-19. The method was immunoSEQ multiplex PCR; TCRdb's version includes in-frame clones alone and lacks a portion of them. The table includes under 300,000 clones, roughly nine tenths detected once. The specimen was peripheral blood. Every receptor here comes from a woman in her thirties or forties who had recovered from COVID-19.

The gene calls are TRBV2 and TRBJ2-7; TRBD1 matches at 7 bases. V gave up 8 bases and J gave up 4 bases; unmatched junction bases: 8. Germline V lookup: CDR1 SNHLY, CDR2 FYNNEI. This CDR3 is built from 13 residues. CDR3 in amino acids: CASSRQGRYEQYV. The CDR3 bases are TGTGCCAGCTCTCGACAGGGACGATACGAGCAGTACGTC.

On this clone: This sample also contains other DNA sequences that code for the same CDR3. The chain employs TRBV5-1 and TRBJ2-3; D might be TRBD1 (5 bases). The CDR3 consists of 13 residues. Trimming removed 5 bases at V and 1 base at J, with 8 bases between. Germline V lookup: CDR1 SGHRS, CDR2 YFSETQ. The CDR3 bases are TGCGCCAGCAGTGGACAAGGCACAGATACGCAGTATTTT. Translating it yields CASSGQGTDTQYF.

The gene calls are TRBV5-6 and TRBJ1-5; TRBD1 agrees at 8 bases. CDR3 length: 14 residues. Germline assignment: CDR1 SGHDT and CDR2 YYEEEE. Losses at the gene ends were 2 bases for V and 6 bases for J; bases not matched to a gene: 4. DNA of the CDR3: TGTGCCAGCAGCTTCCGGGACAGGACTCAGCCCCAGCATTTT. Its protein product is CASSFRDRTQPQHF.

This chain joins TRBV6-5 and TRBJ1-2; a weak D match, TRBD1 (6 bases). Germline lookup yields CDR1 MNHEY and CDR2 SVGAGI. V shed 1 base and J shed 6 bases, with 18 bases lying between them. This CDR3 spans 16 amino acids. The CDR3 here is CASSYWGQQGRDGYTF. CDR3 coding DNA: TGTGCCAGCAGTTACTGGGGCCAACAGGGTAGGGATGGCTACACCTTC.

CDR3 amino acids: CASSQDRVNEKLFF. Written as DNA, the CDR3 is TGTGCCAGCAGCCAAGACAGGGTTAATGAAAAACTGTTTTTT. The chain links TRBV7-2 to TRBJ1-4; TRBD1 matches at 7 bases. This CDR3 spans 14 amino acids. Trimming cost V 5 bases and J 4 bases; bases outside gene matches: 4. Germline values: CDR1 SGHTA, CDR2 FQGNSA.

The rearrangement joins TRBV2 to TRBJ2-2, with a weak D call TRBD2 (6 bases). CDR1 is SNHLY, CDR2 FYNNEI, per germline. The CDR3 consists of 15 residues. V was trimmed by 6 bases and J by 4 bases, leaving 15 bases between them. CDR3 DNA: TGTGCCAGCAGCGTAGCGGCTCCGAGCACCGGGGAGCTGTTTTTT. This sequence encodes CASSVAAPSTGELFF. Together with reference TRBV2 and TRBJ2-2, the CDR3 gives the full variable domain: EPEVTQTPSHQVTQMGQEVILRCVPISNHLYFYWYRQILGQKVEFLVSFYNNEISEKSEIFDDQFSVERPDGSNFTLKIRSTKLEDSAMYFCASSVAAPSTGELFFGEGSRLTVL.

The chain combines TRBV27 with TRBJ1-1; TRBD1 aligns across 9 bases. J lost 5 bases, V lost 5 bases, and 6 bases had no gene match. CDR1 and CDR2 from the germline V gene are MNHEY and SMNVEV (reference sequence). The CDR3 extends over 14 amino acids. This CDR3 reads CASSPGTGKTEAFF. The CDR3, as DNA: TGTGCCAGCAGTCCCGGGACAGGGAAGACTGAAGCTTTCTTT.

The rearrangement uses TRBV19 and TRBJ1-1; 9 bases line up with TRBD1. CDR3 length: 16 residues. The V gene end was trimmed by 5 bases and the J gene end by 4 bases; junction bases not matched to a gene: 11. From germline, CDR1 is LNHDA and CDR2 SQIVND (reference sequence). The CDR3 nucleotides are TGTGCCAGTAGTGCCGCGTTTGGACAGGGGATCACTGAAGCTTTCTTT. This encodes CASSAAFGQGITEAFF. Combining the CDR3 with reference TRBV19 and TRBJ1-1 gives the whole variable domain DGGITQSPKYLFRKEGQNVTLSCEQNLNHDAMYWYRQDPGQGLRLIYYSQIVNDFQKGDIAEGYSVSREKKESFPLTVTSAQKNPTAFYLCASSAAFGQGITEAFFGQGTRLTVV.

Only one count was recorded for this clone. V is TRBV9 and J is TRBJ1-1, with 7 bases that match TRBD1. Germline CDR1 reads SGDLS; CDR2 reads YYNGEE. The CDR3 is 18 residues long. The V and J ends lost 5 bases and 0 bases, in that order; junction bases with no gene match: 16. The CDR3 region is CASSPWRGGAILNTEAFF. The CDR3 DNA reads TGTGCCAGCAGTCCTTGGCGAGGGGGCGCGATATTGAACACTGAAGCTTTCTTT.

The gene calls are TRBV5-1 and TRBJ2-2; 7 bases fit TRBD1. The CDR3 extends over 14 amino acids. Germline CDR1 SGHRS, CDR2 YFSETQ. V gave up 7 bases and J gave up 3 bases; unmatched junction bases: 6. The CDR3 nucleotides are TGCGCCAGCTTAACAGGGGATCACACCGGGGAGCTGTTTTTT. It translates to CASLTGDHTGELFF.

The rearrangement links TRBV9 to TRBJ2-1; TRBD2 agrees at 7 bases. Germline CDR1 SGDLS, CDR2 YYNGEE. This CDR3 has 15 residues. The V gene end was trimmed by 4 bases and the J gene end by 5 bases; junction bases not matched to a gene: 9. The CDR3 spells CASSPYSGLHNEQFF. The CDR3, as DNA: TGTGCCAGCAGCCCTTATAGCGGGTTACACAATGAGCAGTTCTTC. The variable domain in full, completed from reference TRBV9 and TRBJ2-1, reads DSGVTQTPKHLITATGQRVTLRCSPRSGDLSVYWYQQSLDQGLQFLIQYYNGEERAKGNILERFSAQQFPDLHSELNLSSLELGDSALYFCASSPYSGLHNEQFFGPGTRLTVL.

The gene calls are TRBV24-1 and TRBJ2-1, with 7 bases that match TRBD1. V was pared by 7 bases and J by 7 bases, with 9 bases of the junction left unmatched. This CDR3 has 14 residues. CDR1 is KGHDR, CDR2 SFDVKD, per germline. The CDR3 nucleotides are TGTGCCACCAGCCTAGGGACAGTAACTAATGAGCAGTTCTTC. Its translation: CATSLGTVTNEQFF.

V and J are TRBV15 and TRBJ2-4, with 8 bases that match TRBD1. The germline V gene has CDR1 LNHNV and CDR2 YYDKDF (reference sequence). V lost 0 bases, J lost 6 bases, and 16 bases stayed unmatched. CDR3 length: 19 residues. CDR3 protein: CATSRDKSSGGSPTNIQYF. The CDR3 DNA reads as TGTGCCACCAGCAGAGATAAATCGTCAGGGGGCTCCCCCACAAACATTCAGTACTTC.

CDR3 loop: CASSAGQPNTGELFF. Written as DNA, the CDR3 is TGCGCCAGCAGTGCGGGACAGCCGAACACCGGGGAGCTGTTTTTT. V usage is TRBV10-1 and J usage is TRBJ2-2; TRBD1 aligns across 7 bases. After removal of 4 bases from V and 0 bases from J, the junction contained 2 bases not matched to a gene. Germline V gene lookup returns CDR1 WNHNN and CDR2 SYGVQD (reference sequence). CDR3 size: 15 residues.

The chain uses TRBV11-2 and TRBJ2-3; TRBD2 matches at 7 bases. This CDR3 has 16 residues. V lost 0 bases, J lost 2 bases, and 5 bases stayed unmatched. Germline V CDR1 and CDR2: SGHAT, FQNNGV. The chain's CDR3 is CASSLEGGRATDTQYF. The CDR3 DNA sequence: TGTGCCAGCAGCTTAGAGGGGGGGAGGGCCACAGATACGCAGTATTTT.

The chain uses TRBV19 and TRBJ2-2; 10 bases agree with TRBD2. Germline CDR1 is LNHDA and CDR2 is SQIVND (reference sequence). The CDR3 contains 12 residues. The CDR3, as DNA: TGTTCTAGCGGGAGTTACACCGGGGAGCTGTTTTTT. It is translated as CSSGSYTGELFF.

J is TRBJ1-5 and V is TRBV19; 9 bases are shared with TRBD1. The V and J ends lost 4 bases and 7 bases, in that order; junction bases with no gene match: 8. Germline CDR1 reads LNHDA; CDR2 reads SQIVND (reference sequence). This CDR3 is built from 15 residues. CDR3 sequence: CASSTGQGSWQPQHF. The DNA of the CDR3 is TGTGCCAGTAGTACGGGACAGGGAAGTTGGCAGCCCCAGCATTTT.

The gene calls are TRBV3-1 (or the pseudogene TRBV3-2) and TRBJ1-2; possible D gene TRBD1, 6 bases. The germline V gene has CDR1 LGHDT and CDR2 YNNKEL (reference sequence). The CDR3 totals 13 residues. V was clipped by 2 bases and J by 4 bases, with 8 bases between them. CDR3 coding DNA: TGTGCCAGCAGCCAACTAGGGGGCTATGGCTACACCTTC. Its protein is CASSQLGGYGYTF.

V gene TRBV7-2 combines with J gene TRBJ1-3, with a tentative D call TRBD1 (5 bases). The CDR3 is made up of 16 amino acids. Germline V gene sequence: CDR1 SGHTA, CDR2 FQGNSA. V was pared by 1 base and J by 4 bases, with 14 bases between. CDR3 coding DNA: TGTGCCAGCAGCTTAGTGGTTGGGGGGTCAGGAAACACCATATATTTT. It translates to CASSLVVGGSGNTIYF.

This clone was recorded a few times. The J gene is TRBJ1-5, the V gene TRBV28, with TRBD1 matching 10 bases. The length of the CDR3 is 17 residues. Per germline, CDR1 MDHEN and CDR2 SYDVKM. The V gene end was trimmed by 6 bases and the J gene end by 0 bases; junction bases not matched to a gene: 8. The CDR3 spells CASRNRDRGYSNQPQHF. In DNA, the CDR3 is TGTGCCAGCAGAAACCGGGACAGGGGTTATAGCAATCAGCCCCAGCATTTT.